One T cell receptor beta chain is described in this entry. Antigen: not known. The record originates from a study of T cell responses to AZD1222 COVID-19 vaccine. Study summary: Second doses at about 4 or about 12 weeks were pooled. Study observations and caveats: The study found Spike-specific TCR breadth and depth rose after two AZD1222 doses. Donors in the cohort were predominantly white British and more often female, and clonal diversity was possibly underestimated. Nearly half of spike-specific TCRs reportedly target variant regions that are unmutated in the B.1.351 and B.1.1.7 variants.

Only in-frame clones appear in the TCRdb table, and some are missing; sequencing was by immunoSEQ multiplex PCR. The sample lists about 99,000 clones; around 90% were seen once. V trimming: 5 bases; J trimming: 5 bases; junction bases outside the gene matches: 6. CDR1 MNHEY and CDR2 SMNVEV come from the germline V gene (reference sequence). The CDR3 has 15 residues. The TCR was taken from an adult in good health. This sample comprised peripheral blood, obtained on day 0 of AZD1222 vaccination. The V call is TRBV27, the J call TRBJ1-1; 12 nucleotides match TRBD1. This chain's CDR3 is CASSPGQGARTEAFF. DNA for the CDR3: TGTGCCAGCAGTCCGGGACAGGGGGCGCGAACTGAAGCTTTCTTT.